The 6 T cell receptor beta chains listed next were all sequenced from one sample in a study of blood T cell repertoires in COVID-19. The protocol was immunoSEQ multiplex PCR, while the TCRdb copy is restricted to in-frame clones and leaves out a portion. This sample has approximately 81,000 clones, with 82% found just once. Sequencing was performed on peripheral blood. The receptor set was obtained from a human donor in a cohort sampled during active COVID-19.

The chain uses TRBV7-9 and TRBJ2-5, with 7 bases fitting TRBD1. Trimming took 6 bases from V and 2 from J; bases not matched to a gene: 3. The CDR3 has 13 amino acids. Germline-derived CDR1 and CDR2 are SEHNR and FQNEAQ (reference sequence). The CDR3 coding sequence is TGTGCCAGCAGATGGACAGGTCAAGAGACCCAGTACTTC. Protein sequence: CASRWTGQETQYF.

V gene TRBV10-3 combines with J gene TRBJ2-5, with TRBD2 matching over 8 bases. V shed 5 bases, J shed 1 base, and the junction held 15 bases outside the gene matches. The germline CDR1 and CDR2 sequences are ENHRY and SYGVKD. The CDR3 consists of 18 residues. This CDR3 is CAISNLWGGGTSQETQYF. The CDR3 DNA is TGTGCCATCAGTAACCTTTGGGGCGGGGGGACCTCCCAAGAGACCCAGTACTTC.

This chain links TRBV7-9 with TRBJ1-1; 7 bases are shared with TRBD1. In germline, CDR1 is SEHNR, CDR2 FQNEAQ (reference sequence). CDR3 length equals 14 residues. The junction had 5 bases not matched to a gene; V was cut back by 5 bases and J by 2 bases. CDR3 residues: CASSQGGSNTEAFF. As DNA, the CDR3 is TGTGCCAGCAGCCAGGGGGGATCAAACACTGAAGCTTTCTTT.

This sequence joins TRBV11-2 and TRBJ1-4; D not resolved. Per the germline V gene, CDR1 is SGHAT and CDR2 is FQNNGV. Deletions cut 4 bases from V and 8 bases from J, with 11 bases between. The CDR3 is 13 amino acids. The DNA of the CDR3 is TGTGCCAGCAGCTCGGGAGGCAGGGAAAAACTGTTTTTT. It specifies CASSSGGREKLFF.

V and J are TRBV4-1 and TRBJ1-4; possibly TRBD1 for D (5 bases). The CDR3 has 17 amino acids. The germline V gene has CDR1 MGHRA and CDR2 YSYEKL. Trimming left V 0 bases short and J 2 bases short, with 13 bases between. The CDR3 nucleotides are TGCGCCAGCAGCCAAGAGCCCTGGGGCAGCACTAATGAAAAACTGTTTTTT. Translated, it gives CASSQEPWGSTNEKLFF.

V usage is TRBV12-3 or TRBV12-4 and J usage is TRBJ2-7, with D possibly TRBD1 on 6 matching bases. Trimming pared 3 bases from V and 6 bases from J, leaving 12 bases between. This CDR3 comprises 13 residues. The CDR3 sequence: CASSFGGAGEQYF. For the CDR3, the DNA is TGTGCCAGCAGTTTTGGGGGCGCGGGCGAGCAGTACTTC.